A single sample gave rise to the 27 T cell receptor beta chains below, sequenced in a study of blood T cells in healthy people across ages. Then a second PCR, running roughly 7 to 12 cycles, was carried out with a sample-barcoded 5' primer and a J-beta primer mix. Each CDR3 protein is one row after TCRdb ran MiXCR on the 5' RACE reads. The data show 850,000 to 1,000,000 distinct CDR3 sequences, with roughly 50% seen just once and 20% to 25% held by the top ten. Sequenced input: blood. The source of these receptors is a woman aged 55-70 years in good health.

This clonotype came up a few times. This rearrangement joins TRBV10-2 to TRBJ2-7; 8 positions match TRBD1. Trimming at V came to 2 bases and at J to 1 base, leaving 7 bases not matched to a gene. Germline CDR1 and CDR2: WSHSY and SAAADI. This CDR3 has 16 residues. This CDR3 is CASSEVRGQGSYEQYF. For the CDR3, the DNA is TGCGCCAGCAGTGAGGTCAGGGGGCAGGGGTCCTACGAGCAGTACTTC.

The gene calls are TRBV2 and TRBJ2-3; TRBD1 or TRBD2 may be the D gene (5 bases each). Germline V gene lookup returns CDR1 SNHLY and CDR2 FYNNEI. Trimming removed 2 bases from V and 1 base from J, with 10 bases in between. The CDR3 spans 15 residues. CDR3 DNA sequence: TGTGCCAGCAGTGAATGGGACGCCGGCACAGATACGCAGTATTTT. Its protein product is CASSEWDAGTDTQYF. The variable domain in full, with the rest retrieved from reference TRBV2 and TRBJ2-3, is EPEVTQTPSHQVTQMGQEVILRCVPISNHLYFYWYRQILGQKVEFLVSFYNNEISEKSEIFDDQFSVERPDGSNFTLKIRSTKLEDSAMYFCASSEWDAGTDTQYFGPGTRLTVL.

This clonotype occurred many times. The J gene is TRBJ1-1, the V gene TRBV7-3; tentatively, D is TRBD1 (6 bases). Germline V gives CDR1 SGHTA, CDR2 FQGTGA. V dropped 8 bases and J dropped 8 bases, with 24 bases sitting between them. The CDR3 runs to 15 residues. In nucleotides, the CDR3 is TGTGCCAGCCGAACCAGTGAGACAGGTAATAACGAAGCTTTCTTT. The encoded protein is CASRTSETGNNEAFF. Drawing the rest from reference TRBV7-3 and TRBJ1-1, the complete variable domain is GAGVSQTPSNKVTEKGKYVELRCDPISGHTALYWYRQSLGQGPEFLIYFQGTGAADDSGLPNDRFFAVRPEGSVSTLKIQRTERGDSAVYLCASRTSETGNNEAFFGQGTRLTVV.

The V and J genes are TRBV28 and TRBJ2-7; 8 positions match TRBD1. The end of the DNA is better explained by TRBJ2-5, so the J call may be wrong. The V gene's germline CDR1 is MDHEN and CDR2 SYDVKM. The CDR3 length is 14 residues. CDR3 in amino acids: CACTIQGVGETQYF. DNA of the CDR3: TGTGCCTGCACCATACAGGGGGTGGGGGAGACCCAGTACTTC.

The CDR3 reads CASSQGGIGNEKLFF. The CDR3 DNA reads TGTGCCAGCAGCCAAGGAGGCATCGGGAATGAAAAACTGTTTTTT. The V gene is TRBV14, the J gene TRBJ1-4, with unresolved D. Germline V gene sequence: CDR1 SGHDN, CDR2 FVKESK. With 1 base removed from V and 5 bases from J, the gap between germline ends came to 11 bases. The CDR3 is 15 residues long.

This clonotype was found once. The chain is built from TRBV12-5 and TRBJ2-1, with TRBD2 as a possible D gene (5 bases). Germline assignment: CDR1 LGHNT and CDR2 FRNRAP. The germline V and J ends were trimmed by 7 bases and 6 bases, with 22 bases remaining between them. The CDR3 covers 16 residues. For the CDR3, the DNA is TGTGCTAGTGTCGACGACGGGAACCCGTCCCGCAATGAGCAGTTCTTC. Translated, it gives CASVDDGNPSRNEQFF.

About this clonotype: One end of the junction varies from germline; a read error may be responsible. For the CDR3, the DNA is TGTGCCAGCAGTTTAATTACTGTGAATGGGCAGTTCTTC. Residues: CASSLITVNGQFF. The rearrangement joins TRBV28 to TRBJ2-1; D call uncertain. The germline gives CDR1 MDHEN, CDR2 SYDVKM. The CDR3 spans 13 residues.

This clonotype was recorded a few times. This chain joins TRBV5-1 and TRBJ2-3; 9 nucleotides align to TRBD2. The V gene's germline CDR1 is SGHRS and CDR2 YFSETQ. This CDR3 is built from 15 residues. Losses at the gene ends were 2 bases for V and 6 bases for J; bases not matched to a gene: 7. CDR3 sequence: CASSFPLAGADTQYF. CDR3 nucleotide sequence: TGCGCCAGCAGCTTCCCATTAGCGGGAGCGGATACGCAGTATTTT.

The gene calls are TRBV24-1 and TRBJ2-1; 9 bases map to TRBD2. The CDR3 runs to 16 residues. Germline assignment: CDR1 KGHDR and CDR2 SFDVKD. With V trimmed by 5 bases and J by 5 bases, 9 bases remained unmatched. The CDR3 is CATSAFRTSADNEQFF. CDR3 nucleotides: TGTGCCACCAGTGCCTTCAGGACTAGCGCCGACAATGAGCAGTTCTTC.

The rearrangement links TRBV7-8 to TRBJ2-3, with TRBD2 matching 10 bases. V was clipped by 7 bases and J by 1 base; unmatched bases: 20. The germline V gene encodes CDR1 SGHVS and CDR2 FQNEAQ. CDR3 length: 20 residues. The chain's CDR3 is CASTIREGTSDWVGTDTQYF. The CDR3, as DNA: TGTGCCAGCACCATAAGAGAGGGGACTAGCGACTGGGTTGGCACAGATACGCAGTATTTT.

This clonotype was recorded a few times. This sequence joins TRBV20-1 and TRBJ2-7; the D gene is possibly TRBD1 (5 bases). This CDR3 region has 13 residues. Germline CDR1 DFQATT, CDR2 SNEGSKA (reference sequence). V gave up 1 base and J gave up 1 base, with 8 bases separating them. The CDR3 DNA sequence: TGCAGTGCTAGAGCGCGGACATCCTACGAGCAGTACTTC. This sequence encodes CSARARTSYEQYF.

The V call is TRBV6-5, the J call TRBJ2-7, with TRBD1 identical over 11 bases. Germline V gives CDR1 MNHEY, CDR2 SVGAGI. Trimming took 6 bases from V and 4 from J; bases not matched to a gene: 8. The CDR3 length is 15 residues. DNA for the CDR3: TGTGCCAGCAGCCATACCGGACAGGGGGCTTACGAGCAGTACTTC. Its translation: CASSHTGQGAYEQYF.

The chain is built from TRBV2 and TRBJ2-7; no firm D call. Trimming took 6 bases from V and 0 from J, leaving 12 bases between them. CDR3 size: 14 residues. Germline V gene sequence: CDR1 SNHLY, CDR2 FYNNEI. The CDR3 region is CASRDRTGSYEQYF. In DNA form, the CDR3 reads TGTGCCAGCAGAGATCGGACCGGCTCCTACGAGCAGTACTTC.

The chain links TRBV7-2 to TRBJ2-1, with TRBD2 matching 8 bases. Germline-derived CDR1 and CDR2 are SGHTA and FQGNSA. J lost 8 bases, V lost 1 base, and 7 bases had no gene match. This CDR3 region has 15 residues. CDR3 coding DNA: TGTGCCAGCAGCTTAGGTAGCGGGAAGGTTGATGAGCAGTTCTTC. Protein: CASSLGSGKVDEQFF.

DNA of the CDR3: TGTGCCAGCAGTCCCACCAGAGGGGGCGGTGGAGAGACCCAGTACTTC. The encoded protein is CASSPTRGGGGETQYF. The chain has TRBV12-3 or TRBV12-4 and TRBJ2-7; TRBD1 agrees at 7 bases. The J call may not be correct, given that the DNA end is closer to TRBJ2-5. The CDR3 totals 16 residues.

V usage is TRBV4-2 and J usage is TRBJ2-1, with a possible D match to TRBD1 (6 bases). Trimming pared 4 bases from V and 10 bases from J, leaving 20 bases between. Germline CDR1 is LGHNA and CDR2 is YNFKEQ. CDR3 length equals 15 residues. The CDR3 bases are TGTGCCAGCAGCCCCAGACCAGGGGTGAGAGGCGAGCAGTTCTTC. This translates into CASSPRPGVRGEQFF.

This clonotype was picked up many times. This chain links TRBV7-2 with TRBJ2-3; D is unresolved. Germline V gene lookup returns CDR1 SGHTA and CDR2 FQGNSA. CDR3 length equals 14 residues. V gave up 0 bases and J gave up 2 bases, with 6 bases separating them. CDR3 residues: CASSLAPNTDTQYF. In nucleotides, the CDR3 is TGTGCCAGCAGCTTAGCTCCCAACACAGATACGCAGTATTTT.

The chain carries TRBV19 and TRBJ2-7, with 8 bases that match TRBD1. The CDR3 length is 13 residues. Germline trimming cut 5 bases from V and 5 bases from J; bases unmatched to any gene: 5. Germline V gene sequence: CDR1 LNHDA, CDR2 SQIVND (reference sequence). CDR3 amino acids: CASSPRTGNEQYF. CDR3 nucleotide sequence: TGTGCCAGTAGTCCACGGACAGGGAACGAGCAGTACTTC.

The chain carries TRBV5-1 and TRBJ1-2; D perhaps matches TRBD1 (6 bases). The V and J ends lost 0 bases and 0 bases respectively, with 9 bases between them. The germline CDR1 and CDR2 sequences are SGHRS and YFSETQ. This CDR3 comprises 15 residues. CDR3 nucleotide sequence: TGCGCCAGCAGCTTGGAGTCAGGGGCTAACTATGGCTACACCTTC. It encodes CASSLESGANYGYTF.

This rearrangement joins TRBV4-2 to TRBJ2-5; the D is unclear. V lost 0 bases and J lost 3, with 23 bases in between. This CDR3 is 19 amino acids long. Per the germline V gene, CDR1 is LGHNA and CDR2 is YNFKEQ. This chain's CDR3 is CASSQDPYLTVSFEETQYF. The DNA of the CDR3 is TGTGCCAGCAGCCAAGATCCCTATTTAACCGTCTCTTTCGAAGAGACCCAGTACTTC.

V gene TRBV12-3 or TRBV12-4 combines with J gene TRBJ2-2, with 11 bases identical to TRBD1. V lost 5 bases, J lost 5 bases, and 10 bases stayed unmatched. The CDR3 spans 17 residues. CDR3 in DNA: TGTGCCAGCAGTCCCCGGACAGGGGGCGGATGGACCGGGGAGCTGTTTTTT. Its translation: CASSPRTGGGWTGELFF.

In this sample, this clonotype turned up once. The CDR3 reads CASSFGTQEAQYF. The CDR3 DNA reads TGTGCCAGCAGTTTTGGGACGCAAGAGGCCCAGTACTTC. The rearrangement uses TRBV27 and TRBJ2-7; either TRBD1 or TRBD2 may fit D (5 bases each). In germline, CDR1 is MNHEY, CDR2 SMNVEV (reference sequence). V was shortened by 3 bases and J by 10 bases, with 16 bases between the two germline ends. CDR3 length: 13 amino acids.

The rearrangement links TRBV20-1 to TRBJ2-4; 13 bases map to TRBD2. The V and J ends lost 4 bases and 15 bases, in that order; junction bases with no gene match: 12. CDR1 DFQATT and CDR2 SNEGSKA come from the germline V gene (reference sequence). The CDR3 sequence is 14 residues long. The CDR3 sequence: CSATGTSGTYELYF. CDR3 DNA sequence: TGCAGTGCTACCGGGACTAGCGGGACGTACGAGCTGTACTTC.

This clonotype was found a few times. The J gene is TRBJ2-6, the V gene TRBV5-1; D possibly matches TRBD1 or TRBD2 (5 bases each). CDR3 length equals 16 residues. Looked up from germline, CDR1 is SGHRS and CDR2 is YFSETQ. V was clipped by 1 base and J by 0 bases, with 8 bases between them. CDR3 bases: TGCGCCAGCAGCTTGCTGGGGACCTCTGGGGCCAACGTCCTGACTTTC. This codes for CASSLLGTSGANVLTF.

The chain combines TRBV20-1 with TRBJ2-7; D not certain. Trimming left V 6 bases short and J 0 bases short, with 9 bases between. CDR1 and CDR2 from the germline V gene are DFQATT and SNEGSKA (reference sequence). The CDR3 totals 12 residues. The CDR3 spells CSAIWSSYEQYF. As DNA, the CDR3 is TGCAGTGCCATTTGGAGCTCCTACGAGCAGTACTTC.

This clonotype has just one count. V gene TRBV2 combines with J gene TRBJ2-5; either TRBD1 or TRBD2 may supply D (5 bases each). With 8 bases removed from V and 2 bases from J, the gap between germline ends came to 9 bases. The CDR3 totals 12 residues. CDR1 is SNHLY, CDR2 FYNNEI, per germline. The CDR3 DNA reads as TGTGCCAGCGGGACCCTACAAGAGACCCAGTACTTC. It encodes CASGTLQETQYF.

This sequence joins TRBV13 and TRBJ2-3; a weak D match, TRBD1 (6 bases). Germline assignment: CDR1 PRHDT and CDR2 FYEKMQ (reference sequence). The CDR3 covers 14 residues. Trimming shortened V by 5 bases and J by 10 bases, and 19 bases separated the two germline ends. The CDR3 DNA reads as TGTGCCAGCAGCGCTGACCTAGGGGGAGAGGCGCAGTATTTT. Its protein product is CASSADLGGEAQYF.